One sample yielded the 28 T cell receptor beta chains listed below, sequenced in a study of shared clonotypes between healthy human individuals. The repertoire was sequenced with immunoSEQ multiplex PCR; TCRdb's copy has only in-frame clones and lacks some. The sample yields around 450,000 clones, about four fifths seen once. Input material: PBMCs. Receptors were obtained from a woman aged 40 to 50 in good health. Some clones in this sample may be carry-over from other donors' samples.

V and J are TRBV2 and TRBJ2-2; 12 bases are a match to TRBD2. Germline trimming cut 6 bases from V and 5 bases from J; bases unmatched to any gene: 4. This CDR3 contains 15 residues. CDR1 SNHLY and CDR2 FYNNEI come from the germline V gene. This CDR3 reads CASSYLAGGTGELFF. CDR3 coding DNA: TGTGCCAGCAGCTACCTAGCGGGAGGGACCGGGGAGCTGTTTTTT.

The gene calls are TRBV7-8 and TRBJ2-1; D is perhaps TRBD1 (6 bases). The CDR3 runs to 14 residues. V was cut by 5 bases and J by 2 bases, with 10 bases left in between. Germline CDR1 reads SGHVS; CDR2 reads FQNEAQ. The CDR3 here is CASSEDSPYNEQFF. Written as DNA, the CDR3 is TGTGCCAGCAGCGAGGACAGCCCCTACAATGAGCAGTTCTTC.

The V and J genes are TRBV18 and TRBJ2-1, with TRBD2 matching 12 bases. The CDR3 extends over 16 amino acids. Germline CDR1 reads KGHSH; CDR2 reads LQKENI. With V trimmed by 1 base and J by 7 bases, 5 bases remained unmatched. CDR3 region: CASSPRSSGRENEQFF. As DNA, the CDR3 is TGTGCCAGCTCACCACGCTCTAGCGGGAGGGAGAATGAGCAGTTCTTC.

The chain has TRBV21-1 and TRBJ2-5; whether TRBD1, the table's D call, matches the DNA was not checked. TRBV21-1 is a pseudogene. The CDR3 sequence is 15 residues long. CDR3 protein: CASSKDTQYQETQYF. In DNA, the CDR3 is TGTGCCAGCAGCAAGGACACCCAGTACCAAGAGACCCAGTACTTC.

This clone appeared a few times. The CDR3 sequence is CASSLRDSNYGYTF. Written as DNA, the CDR3 is TGTGCCAGCAGCTTACGGGACTCTAACTATGGCTACACCTTC. The chain couples TRBV7-9 to TRBJ1-2, with D maybe TRBD1 (5 bases). V was trimmed by 2 bases and J by 0 bases, leaving 7 bases between them. Per germline, CDR1 SEHNR and CDR2 FQNEAQ (reference sequence). The length of the CDR3 is 14 residues.

The CDR3 region is CASSLAGGRDYEQYF. CDR3 nucleotides: TGTGCCAGCAGCCTAGCGGGAGGCCGGGACTACGAGCAGTACTTC. The genes are TRBV7-3 and TRBJ2-7; 11 nucleotides match TRBD2. The CDR3 sequence is 15 residues long. Germline loops: CDR1 SGHTA, CDR2 FQGTGA. Trimming took 5 bases from V and 3 from J; bases not matched to a gene: 6.

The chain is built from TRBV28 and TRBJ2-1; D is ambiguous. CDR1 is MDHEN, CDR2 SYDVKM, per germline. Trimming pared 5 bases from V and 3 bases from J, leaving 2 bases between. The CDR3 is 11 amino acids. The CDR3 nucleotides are TGTGCCAGCAGTGACTACAATGAGCAGTTCTTC. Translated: CASSDYNEQFF.

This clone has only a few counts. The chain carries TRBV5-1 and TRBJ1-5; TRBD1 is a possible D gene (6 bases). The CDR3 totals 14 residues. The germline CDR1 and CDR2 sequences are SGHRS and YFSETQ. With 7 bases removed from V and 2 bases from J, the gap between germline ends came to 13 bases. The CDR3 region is CASREGDGNQPQHF. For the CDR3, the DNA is TGCGCCAGCCGAGAGGGGGACGGCAATCAGCCCCAGCATTTT.

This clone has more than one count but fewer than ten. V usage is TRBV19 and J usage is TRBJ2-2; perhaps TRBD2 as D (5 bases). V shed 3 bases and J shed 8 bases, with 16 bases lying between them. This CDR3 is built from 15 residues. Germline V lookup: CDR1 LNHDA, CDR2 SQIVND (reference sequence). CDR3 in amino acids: CASSMRWERHGELFF. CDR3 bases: TGTGCCAGTAGTATGCGGTGGGAGCGTCATGGGGAGCTGTTTTTT. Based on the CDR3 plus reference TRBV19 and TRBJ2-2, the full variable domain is DGGITQSPKYLFRKEGQNVTLSCEQNLNHDAMYWYRQDPGQGLRLIYYSQIVNDFQKGDIAEGYSVSREKKESFPLTVTSAQKNPTAFYLCASSMRWERHGELFFGEGSRLTVL.

CDR3: CASGNSAPSYNEQFF. The CDR3 nucleotides are TGTGCCAGCGGAAATAGCGCACCCTCCTACAATGAGCAGTTCTTC. The chain combines TRBV27 with TRBJ2-1; perhaps TRBD2 as D (5 bases). Germline V lookup: CDR1 MNHEY, CDR2 SMNVEV (reference sequence). V gave up 8 bases and J gave up 0 bases, with 14 bases separating them. The CDR3 has 15 amino acids.

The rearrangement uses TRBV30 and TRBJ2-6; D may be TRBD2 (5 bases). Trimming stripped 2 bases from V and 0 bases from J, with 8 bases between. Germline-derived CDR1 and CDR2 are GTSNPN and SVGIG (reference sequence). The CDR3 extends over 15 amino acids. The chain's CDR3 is CAWSTGSSGANVLTF. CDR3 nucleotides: TGTGCCTGGAGTACGGGGAGCTCTGGGGCCAACGTCCTGACTTTC.

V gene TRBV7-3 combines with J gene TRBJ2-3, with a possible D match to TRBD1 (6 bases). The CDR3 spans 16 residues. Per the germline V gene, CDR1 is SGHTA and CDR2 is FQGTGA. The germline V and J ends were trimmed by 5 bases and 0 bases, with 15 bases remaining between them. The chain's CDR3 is CASSPYRDGSTDTQYF. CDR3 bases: TGTGCCAGCAGCCCCTACAGGGACGGTAGCACAGATACGCAGTATTTT.

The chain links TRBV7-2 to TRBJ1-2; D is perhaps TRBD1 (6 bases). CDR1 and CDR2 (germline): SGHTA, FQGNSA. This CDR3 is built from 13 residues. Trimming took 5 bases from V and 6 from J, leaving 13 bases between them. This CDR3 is CASSPTGSHGYTF. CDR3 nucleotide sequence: TGTGCCAGCAGCCCAACAGGGTCGCATGGCTACACCTTC.

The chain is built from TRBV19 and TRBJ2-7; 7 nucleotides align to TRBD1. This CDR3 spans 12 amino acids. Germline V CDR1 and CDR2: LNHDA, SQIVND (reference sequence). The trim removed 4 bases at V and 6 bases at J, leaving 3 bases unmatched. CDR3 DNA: TGTGCCAGTAGTAAGACAGGGACCGAGCAGTACTTC. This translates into CASSKTGTEQYF.

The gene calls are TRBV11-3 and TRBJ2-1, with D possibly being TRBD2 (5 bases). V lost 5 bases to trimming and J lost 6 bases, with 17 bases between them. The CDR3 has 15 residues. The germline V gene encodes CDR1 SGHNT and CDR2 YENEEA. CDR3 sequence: CASSPRLASSNEQFF. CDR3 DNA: TGTGCCAGCAGCCCCCGGCTAGCTTCCAGCAATGAGCAGTTCTTC.

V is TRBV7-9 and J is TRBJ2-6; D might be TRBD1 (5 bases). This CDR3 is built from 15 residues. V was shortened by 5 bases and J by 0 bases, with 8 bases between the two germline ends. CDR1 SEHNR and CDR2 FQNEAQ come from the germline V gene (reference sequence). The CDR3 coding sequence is TGTGCCAGCAGCCGACAGCGCTCTGGGGCCAACGTCCTGACTTTC. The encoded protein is CASSRQRSGANVLTF.

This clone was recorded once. CDR3 in amino acids: CASSFSGRTYNEQFF. DNA for the CDR3: TGTGCCAGCAGCTTTAGCGGGAGAACTTACAATGAGCAGTTCTTC. V and J are TRBV7-2 and TRBJ2-1, with 9 bases fitting TRBD2. Germline V gene sequence: CDR1 SGHTA, CDR2 FQGNSA. The CDR3 extends over 15 amino acids. V lost 3 bases to trimming and J lost 4 bases; unmatched junction nucleotides: 4.

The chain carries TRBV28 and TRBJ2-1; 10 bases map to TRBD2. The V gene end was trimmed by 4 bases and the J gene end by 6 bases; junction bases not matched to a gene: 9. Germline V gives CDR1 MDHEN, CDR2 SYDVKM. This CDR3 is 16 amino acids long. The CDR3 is CASSSSSGRLSNEQFF. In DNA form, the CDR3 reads TGTGCCAGCAGTTCCTCTAGCGGGAGACTCTCCAATGAGCAGTTCTTC.

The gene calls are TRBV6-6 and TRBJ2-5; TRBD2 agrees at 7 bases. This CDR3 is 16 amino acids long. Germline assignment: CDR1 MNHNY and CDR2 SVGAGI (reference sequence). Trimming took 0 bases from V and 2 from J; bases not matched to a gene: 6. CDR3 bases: TGTGCCAGCAGTTACTCAGATCTAGCGGCTCAAGAGACCCAGTACTTC. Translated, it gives CASSYSDLAAQETQYF.

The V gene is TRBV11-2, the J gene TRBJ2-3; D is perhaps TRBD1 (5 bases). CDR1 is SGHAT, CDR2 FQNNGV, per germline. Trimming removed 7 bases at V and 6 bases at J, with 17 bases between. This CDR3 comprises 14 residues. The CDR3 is CASNPGAAADTQYF. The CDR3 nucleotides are TGTGCCAGCAACCCTGGGGCCGCCGCCGATACGCAGTATTTT.

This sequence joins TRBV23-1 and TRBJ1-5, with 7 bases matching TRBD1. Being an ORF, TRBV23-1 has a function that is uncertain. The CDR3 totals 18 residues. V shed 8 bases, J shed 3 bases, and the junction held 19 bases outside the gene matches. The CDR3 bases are TGCGCCAGCTCATCCCCCACATTAGACAGGGTGTACAATCAGCCCCAGCATTTT. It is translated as CASSSPTLDRVYNQPQHF.

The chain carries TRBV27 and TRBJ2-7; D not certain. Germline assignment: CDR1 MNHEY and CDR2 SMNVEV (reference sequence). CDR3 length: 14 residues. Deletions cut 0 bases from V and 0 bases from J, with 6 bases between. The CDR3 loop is CASSLSHLSYEQYF. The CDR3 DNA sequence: TGTGCCAGCAGTTTATCACATCTCTCCTACGAGCAGTACTTC.

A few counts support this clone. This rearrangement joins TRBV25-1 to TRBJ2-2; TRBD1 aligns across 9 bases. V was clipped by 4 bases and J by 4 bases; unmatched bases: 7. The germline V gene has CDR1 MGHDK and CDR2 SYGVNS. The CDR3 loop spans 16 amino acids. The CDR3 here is CASSGYDRGTTGELFF. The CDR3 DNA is TGTGCCAGCAGTGGTTACGACAGGGGGACCACCGGGGAGCTGTTTTTT.

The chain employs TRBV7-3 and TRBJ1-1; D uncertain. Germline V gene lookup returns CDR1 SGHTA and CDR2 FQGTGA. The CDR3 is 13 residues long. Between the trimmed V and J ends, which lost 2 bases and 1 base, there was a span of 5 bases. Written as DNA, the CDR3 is TGTGCCAGCAGCTTATTTACGAACACTGAAGCTTTCTTT. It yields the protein CASSLFTNTEAFF.

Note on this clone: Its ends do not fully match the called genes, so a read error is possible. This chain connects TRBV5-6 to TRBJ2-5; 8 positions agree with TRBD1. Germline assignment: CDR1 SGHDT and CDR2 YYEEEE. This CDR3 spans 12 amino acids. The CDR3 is CASSPGDRLKDF. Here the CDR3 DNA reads TGTGCCAGCAGCCCAGGGGACAGGTTGAAGGACTTC.

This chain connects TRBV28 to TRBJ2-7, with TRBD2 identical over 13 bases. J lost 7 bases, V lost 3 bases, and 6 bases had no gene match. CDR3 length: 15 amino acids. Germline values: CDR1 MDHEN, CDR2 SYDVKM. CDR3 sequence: CASSLGLAGLGEQYF. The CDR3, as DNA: TGTGCCAGCAGTTTGGGACTAGCGGGATTAGGGGAGCAGTACTTC.

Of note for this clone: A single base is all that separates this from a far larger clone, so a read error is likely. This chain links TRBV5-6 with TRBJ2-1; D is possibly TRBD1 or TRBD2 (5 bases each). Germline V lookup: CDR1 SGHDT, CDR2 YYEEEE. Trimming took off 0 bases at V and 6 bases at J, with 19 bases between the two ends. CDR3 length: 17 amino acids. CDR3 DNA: TGTGCCAGCAGCTTGGCAGGGAGAGGGAAGGCGTTCAATGAGCAGTTCTTC. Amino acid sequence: CASSLAGRGKAFNEQFF.

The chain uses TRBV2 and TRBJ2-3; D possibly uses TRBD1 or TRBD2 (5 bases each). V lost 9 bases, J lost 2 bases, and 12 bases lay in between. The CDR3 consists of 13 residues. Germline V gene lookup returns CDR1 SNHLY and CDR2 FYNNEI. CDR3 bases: TGTGCCAGTAATCAGGGACCCACAGATACGCAGTATTTT. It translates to CASNQGPTDTQYF.